The 2 T cell receptor beta chains presented below share a single source sample, sequenced in a study of cytomegalovirus exposure and HLA in healthy donors. The primer mix had 60 Vbeta and 13 Jbeta primers. Some clones are missing from TCRdb's copy, which holds only in-frame ones; the method was immunoSEQ multiplex PCR. The table has about 130,000 clones, just under 75% seen once. The source material was PBMCs. These receptors all come from a man aged 55 to 69 in good health and CMV-seropositive.

In DNA form, the CDR3 reads TGTGCCAGCAGCCCGGGACTAGCGGGGGGGCGTAGCACAGATACGCAGTATTTT. Encoded protein: CASSPGLAGGRSTDTQYF. The chain joins TRBV7-6 to TRBJ2-3; 16 bases map to TRBD2. CDR1 SGHVS and CDR2 FNYEAQ come from the germline V gene. V was clipped by 5 bases and J by 0 bases; unmatched bases: 5. This CDR3 region has 18 residues. Full variable domain (missing parts from reference TRBV7-6 and TRBJ2-3): GAGVSQSPRYKVTKRGQDVALRCDPISGHVSLYWYRQALGQGPEFLTYFNYEAQQDKSGLPNDRFSAERPEGSISTLTIQRTEQRDSAMYRCASSPGLAGGRSTDTQYFGPGTRLTVL.

The chain has TRBV9 and TRBJ2-1; D not certain. Germline CDR1 reads SGDLS; CDR2 reads YYNGEE. The CDR3 totals 14 residues. V lost 0 bases and J lost 3, with 7 bases in between. CDR3 sequence reads: CASSVASGYNEQFF. CDR3 bases: TGTGCCAGCAGCGTAGCCTCGGGCTACAATGAGCAGTTCTTC.